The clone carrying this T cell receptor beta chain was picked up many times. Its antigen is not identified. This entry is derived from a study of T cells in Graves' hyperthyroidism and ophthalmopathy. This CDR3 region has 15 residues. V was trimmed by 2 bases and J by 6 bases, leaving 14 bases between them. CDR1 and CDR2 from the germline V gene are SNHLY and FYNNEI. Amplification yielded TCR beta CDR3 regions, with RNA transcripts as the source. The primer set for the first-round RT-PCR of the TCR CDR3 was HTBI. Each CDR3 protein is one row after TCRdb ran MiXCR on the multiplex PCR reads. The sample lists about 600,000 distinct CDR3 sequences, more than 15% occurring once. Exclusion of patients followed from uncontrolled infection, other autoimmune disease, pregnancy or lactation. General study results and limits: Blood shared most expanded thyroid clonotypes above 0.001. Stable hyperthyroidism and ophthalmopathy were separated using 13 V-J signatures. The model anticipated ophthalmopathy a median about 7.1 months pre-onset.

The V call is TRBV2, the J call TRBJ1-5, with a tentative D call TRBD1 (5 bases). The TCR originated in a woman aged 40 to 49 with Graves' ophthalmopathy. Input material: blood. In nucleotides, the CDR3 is TGTGCCAGCAGTGAATCTCTGGGGGGGTTTCAGCCCCAGCATTTT. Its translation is CASSESLGGFQPQHF.